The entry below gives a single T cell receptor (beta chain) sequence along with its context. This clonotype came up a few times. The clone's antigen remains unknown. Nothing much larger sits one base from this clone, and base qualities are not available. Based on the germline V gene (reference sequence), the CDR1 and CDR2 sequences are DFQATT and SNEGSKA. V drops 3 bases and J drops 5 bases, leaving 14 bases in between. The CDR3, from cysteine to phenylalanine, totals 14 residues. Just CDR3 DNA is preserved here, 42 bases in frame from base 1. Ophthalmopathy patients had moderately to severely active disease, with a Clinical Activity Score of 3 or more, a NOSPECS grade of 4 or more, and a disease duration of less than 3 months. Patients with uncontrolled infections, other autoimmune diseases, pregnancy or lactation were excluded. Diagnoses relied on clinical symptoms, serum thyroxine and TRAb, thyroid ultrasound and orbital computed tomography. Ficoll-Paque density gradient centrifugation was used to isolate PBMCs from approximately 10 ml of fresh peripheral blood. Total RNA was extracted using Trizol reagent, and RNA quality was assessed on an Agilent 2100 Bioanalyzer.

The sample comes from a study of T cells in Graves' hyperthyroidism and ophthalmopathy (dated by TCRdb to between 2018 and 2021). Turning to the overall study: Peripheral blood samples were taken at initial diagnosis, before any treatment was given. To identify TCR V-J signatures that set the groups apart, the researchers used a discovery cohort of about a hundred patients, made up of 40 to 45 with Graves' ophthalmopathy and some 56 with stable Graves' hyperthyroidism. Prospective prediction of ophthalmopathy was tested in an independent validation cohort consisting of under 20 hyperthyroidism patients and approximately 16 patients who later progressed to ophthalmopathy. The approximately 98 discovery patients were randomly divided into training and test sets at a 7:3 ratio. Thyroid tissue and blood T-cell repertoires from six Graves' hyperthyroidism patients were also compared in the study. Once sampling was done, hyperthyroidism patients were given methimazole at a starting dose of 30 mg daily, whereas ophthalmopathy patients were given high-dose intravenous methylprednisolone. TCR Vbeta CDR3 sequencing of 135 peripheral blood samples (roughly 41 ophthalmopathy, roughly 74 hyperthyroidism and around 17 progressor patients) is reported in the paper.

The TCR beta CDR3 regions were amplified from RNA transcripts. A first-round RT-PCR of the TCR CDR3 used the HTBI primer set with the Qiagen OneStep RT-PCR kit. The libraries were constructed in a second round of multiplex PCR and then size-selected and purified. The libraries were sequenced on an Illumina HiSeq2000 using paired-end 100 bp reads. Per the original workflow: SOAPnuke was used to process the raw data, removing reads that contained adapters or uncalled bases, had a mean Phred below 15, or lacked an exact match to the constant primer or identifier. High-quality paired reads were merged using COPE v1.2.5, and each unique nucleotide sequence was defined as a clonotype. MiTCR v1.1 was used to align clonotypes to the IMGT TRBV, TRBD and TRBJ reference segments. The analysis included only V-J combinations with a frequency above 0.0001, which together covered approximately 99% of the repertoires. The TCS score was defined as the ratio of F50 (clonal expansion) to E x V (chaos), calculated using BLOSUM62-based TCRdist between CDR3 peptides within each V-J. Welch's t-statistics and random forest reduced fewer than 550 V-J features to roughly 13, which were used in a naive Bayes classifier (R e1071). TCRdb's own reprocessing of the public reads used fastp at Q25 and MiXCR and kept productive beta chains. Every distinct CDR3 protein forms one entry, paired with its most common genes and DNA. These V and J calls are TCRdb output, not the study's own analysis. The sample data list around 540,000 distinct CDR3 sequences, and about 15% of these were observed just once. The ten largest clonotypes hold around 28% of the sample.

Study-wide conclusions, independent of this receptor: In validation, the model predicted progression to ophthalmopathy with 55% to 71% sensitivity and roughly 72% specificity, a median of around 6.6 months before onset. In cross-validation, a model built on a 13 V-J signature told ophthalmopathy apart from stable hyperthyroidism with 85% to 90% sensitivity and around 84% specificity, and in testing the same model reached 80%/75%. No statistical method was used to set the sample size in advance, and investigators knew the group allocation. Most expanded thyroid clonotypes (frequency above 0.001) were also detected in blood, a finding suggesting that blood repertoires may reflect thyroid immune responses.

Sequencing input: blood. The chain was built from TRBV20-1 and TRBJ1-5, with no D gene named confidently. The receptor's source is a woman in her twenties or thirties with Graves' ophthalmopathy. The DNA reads TGCAGTGCTAGCATTTTGGCAGACTATCAGCCCCAGCATTTT. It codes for CSASILADYQPQHF.